Here is one T cell receptor (beta chain) with its context. Data came from immunoSEQ multiplex PCR; TCRdb stores just in-frame clones and leaves some out. The sample records approximately 640,000 clones, about two thirds being singletons. Trimming left V 1 base short and J 3 bases short, with 22 bases between. Germline V gene data show CDR1 as MGHRA and CDR2 as YSYEKL. CDR3 length equals 18 residues. This sample stems from a study of shared clonotypes between healthy human individuals. This sequence joins TRBV4-1 and TRBJ2-7; D remains unclear. Source material: memory CD4+ T cells sorted from blood. This sample's subset: CD45RA-negative fraction. The TCR sequence derives from a woman aged 25 to 39 in good health. CDR3 nucleotide sequence: TGCGCCAGCAGCCAAGGCCCCCGGGTCGCGACGTCAAACTACGAGCAGTACTTC. It is translated as CASSQGPRVATSNYEQYF.